The clone carrying this TCR beta chain was seen more than once but under ten times. Its antigen is unidentified. Stated treatment: oral pan-JAK inhibitor, 5-10 mg twice daily. These data are taken from a study of CD8+ T cells in alopecia areata. Notes on the study in general: The treated group had a single nonresponder, limiting CD8+ expansion-response conclusions. While patients received tofacitinib, many expanded lesional clones remained present in scalp and blood.

Extraction and reverse transcription of RNA yielded cDNA as the sequencing template. Measured with immunoSEQ multiplex PCR; TCRdb has only the in-frame clones, and not every one. The sample carries under 350,000 clones, 55% to 75% recorded once. Trimming took 7 bases from V and 4 from J, leaving 13 bases between them. Germline values: CDR1 MDHEN, CDR2 SYDVKM. This CDR3 is built from 13 residues. The source is a human donor with alopecia areata. This specimen was CD4+ T cells sorted from blood, taken at week 24, from a patient treated with tofacitinib. The rearrangement uses TRBV28 and TRBJ1-2; D might be TRBD1 (5 bases). In DNA form, the CDR3 reads TGTGCCAGCACACGGCAGGGCACCTATGGCTACACCTTC. Translation: CASTRQGTYGYTF.